The clone carrying this T cell receptor beta chain was observed a few times. As yet, its antigen is unknown. V was cut by 2 bases and J by 7 bases, with 17 bases left in between. Germline V gene sequence: CDR1 SEHNR, CDR2 FQNEAQ (reference sequence). The CDR3 sequence is 15 residues long. The sample belongs to a study of T cells in Graves' hyperthyroidism and ophthalmopathy. Study results and caveats: The model identified upcoming ophthalmopathy a median about six months ahead of onset.

On the basis of clinical symptoms, serum thyroxine and TRAb, thyroid ultrasound and orbital computed tomography, diagnoses were made. Regions amplified from RNA transcripts were the TCR beta CDR3 regions. The HTBI primer set drove a first-round RT-PCR of the TCR CDR3. TCRdb ran MiXCR on the multiplex PCR reads and lists one entry per CDR3 protein. This table has over 250,000 distinct CDR3 sequences, about 20% appearing once. The sequencing input was blood. The receptor comes from a man aged 25 to 40 with Graves' ophthalmopathy. The chain combines TRBV7-9 with TRBJ2-5, with TRBD2 as a possible D gene (6 bases). The CDR3 region is CASSLIGGSGGTQYF. For the CDR3, the DNA is TGTGCCAGCAGCTTAATCGGAGGGTCGGGTGGGACCCAGTACTTC.